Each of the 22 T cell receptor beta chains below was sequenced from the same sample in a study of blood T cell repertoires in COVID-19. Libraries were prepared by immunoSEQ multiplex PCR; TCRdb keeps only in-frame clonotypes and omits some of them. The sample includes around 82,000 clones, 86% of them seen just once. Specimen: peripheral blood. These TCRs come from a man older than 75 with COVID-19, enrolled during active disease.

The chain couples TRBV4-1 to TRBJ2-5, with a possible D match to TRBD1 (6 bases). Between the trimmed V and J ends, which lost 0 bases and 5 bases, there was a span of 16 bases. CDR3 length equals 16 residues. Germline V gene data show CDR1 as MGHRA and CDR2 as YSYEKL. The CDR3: CASSQDRQGRGETQYF. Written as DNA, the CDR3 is TGCGCCAGCAGCCAAGATCGTCAGGGAAGGGGGGAGACCCAGTACTTC.

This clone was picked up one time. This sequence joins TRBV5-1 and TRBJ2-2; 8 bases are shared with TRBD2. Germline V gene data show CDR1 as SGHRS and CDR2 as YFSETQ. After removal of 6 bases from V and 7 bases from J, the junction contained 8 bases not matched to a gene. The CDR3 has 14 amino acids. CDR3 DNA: TGCGCCAGCACCCCCGGGGGGGCAGGCGGGGAGCTGTTTTTT. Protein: CASTPGGAGGELFF.

CDR3 coding DNA: TGTGCCAGTAGTATAGAAGTGGCTGGAGAGGCTTTCTTT. As protein: CASSIEVAGEAFF. V gene TRBV19 combines with J gene TRBJ1-1; no clear D. Looked up from germline, CDR1 is LNHDA and CDR2 is SQIVND (reference sequence). The V end lost 0 bases, the J end lost 11 bases, and 13 bases lay between the germline ends. The CDR3 length is 13 residues. Full variable domain (missing parts from reference TRBV19 and TRBJ1-1): DGGITQSPKYLFRKEGQNVTLSCEQNLNHDAMYWYRQDPGQGLRLIYYSQIVNDFQKGDIAEGYSVSREKKESFPLTVTSAQKNPTAFYLCASSIEVAGEAFFGQGTRLTVV.

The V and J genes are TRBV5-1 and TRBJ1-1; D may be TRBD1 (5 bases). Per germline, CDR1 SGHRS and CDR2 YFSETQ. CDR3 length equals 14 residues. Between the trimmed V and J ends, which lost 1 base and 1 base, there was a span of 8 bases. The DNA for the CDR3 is TGCGCCAGCAGCTTGTCGGGGGGGAACACTGAAGCTTTCTTT. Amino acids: CASSLSGGNTEAFF.

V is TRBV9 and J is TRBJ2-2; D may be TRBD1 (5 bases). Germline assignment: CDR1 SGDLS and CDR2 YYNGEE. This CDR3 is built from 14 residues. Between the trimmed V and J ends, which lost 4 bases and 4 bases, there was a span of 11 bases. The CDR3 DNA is TGTGCCAGCAGCAGGTTGCAGGGCACCGGGGAGCTGTTTTTT. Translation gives CASSRLQGTGELFF.

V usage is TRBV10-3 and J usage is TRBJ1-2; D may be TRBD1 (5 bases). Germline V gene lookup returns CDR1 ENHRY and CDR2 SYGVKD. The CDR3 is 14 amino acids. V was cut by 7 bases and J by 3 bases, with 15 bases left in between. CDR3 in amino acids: CAITPGETDYGYTF. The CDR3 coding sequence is TGTGCCATCACCCCGGGAGAGACAGACTATGGCTACACCTTC.

The CDR3 DNA follows: TGTGCCAGAAGCCCCGAGGAAAAAAGGAGAAAAATGGTGTTTTTT. It encodes CARSPEEKRRKMVFF. This rearrangement joins TRBV5-3 to TRBJ1-4, with unresolved D. TRBV5-3 carries the ORF label, with uncertain function. The CDR3 is 15 residues long. V was cut by 4 bases and J by 15 bases, with 25 bases left in between.

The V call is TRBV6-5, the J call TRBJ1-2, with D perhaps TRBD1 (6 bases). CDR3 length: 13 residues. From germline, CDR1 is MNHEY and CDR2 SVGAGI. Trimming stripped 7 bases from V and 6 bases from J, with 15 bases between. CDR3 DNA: TGTGCCAGCATCAGCAGGGGAAGGGATGGCTACACCTTC. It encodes CASISRGRDGYTF.

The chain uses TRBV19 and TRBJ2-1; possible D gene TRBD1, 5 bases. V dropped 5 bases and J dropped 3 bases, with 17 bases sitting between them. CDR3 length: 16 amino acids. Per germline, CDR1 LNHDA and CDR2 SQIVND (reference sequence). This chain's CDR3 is CASSLTRQRIYNEQFF. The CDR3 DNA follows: TGTGCCAGTAGTCTCACTCGACAGAGGATCTACAATGAGCAGTTCTTC.

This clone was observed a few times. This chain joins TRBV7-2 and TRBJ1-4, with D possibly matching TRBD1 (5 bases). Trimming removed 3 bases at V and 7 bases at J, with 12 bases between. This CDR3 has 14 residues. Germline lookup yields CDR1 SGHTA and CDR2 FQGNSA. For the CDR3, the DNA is TGTGCCAGCAGCTTTAATCAGGGTGGTGAAAAACTGTTTTTT. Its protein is CASSFNQGGEKLFF.

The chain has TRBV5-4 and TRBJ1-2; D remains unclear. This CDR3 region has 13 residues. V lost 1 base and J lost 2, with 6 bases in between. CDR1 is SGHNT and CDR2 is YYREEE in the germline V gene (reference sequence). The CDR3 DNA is TGTGCCAGCAGCTTGCCGGGGAACTATGGCTACACCTTC. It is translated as CASSLPGNYGYTF.

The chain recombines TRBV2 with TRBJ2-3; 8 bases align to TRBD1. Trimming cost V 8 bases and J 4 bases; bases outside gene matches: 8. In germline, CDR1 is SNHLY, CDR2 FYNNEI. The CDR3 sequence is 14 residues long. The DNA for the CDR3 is TGTGCCAGCGTTCGACAGGGGCTGGCAGATACGCAGTATTTT. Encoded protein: CASVRQGLADTQYF. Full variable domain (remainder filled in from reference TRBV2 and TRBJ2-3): EPEVTQTPSHQVTQMGQEVILRCVPISNHLYFYWYRQILGQKVEFLVSFYNNEISEKSEIFDDQFSVERPDGSNFTLKIRSTKLEDSAMYFCASVRQGLADTQYFGPGTRLTVL.

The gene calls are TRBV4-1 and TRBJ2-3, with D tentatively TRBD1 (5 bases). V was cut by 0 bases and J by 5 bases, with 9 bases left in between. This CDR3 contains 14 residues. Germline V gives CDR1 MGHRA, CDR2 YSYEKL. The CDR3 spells CASSQDNQGDTQYF. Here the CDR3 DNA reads TGCGCCAGCAGCCAAGATAACCAGGGAGATACGCAGTATTTT.

The CDR3 loop is CATTDRTSGNTIYF. CDR3 DNA sequence: TGTGCCACCACAGACAGGACCTCTGGAAACACCATATATTTT. The rearrangement uses TRBV24-1 and TRBJ1-3; a possible D gene is TRBD1 (6 bases). V lost 8 bases to trimming and J lost 0 bases, with 10 bases between them. This CDR3 has 14 residues. Germline V gene lookup returns CDR1 KGHDR and CDR2 SFDVKD.

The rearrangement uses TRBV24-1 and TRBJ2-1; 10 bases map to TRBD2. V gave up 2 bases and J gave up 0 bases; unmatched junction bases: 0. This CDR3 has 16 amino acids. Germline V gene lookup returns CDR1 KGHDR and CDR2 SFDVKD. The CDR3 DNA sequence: TGTGCCACCAGTGATTCTAGCGGGAGCTCCTACAATGAGCAGTTCTTC. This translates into CATSDSSGSSYNEQFF.

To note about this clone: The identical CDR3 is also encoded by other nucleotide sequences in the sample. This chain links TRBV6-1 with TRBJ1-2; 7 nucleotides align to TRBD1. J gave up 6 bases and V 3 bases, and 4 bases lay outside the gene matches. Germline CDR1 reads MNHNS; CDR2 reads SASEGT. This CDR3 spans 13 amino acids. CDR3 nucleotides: TGTGCCAGCAGTGAGCAGGGGGTAGATGGCTACACCTTC. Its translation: CASSEQGVDGYTF.

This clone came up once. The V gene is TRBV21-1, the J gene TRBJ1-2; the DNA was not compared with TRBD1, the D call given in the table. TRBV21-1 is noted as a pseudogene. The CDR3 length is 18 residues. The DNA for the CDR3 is TGTGCCAGCAGCAACGAAAGGGGATCGAAGACAGGGGACTATGGCTACACCTTC. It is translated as CASSNERGSKTGDYGYTF.

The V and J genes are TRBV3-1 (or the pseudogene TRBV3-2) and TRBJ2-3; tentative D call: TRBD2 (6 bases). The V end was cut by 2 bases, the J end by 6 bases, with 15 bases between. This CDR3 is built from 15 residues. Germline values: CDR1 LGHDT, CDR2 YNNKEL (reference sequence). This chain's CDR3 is CASSQLPLATDTQYF. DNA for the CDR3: TGTGCCAGCAGCCAACTACCACTAGCAACGGATACGCAGTATTTT.

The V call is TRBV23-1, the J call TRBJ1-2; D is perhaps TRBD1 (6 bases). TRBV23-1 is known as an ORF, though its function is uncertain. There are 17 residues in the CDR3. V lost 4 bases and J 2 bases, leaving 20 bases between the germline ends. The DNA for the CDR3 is TGCGCCAGCAGTCTCTGGGGGCCGGAACCTCAGAACTATGGCTACACCTTC. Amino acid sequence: CASSLWGPEPQNYGYTF.

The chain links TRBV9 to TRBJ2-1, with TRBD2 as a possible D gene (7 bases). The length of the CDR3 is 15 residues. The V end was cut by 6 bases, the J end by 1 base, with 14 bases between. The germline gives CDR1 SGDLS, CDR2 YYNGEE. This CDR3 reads CASTRGGGSYNEQFF. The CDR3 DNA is TGTGCCAGCACCCGCGGGGGCGGGTCCTACAATGAGCAGTTCTTC. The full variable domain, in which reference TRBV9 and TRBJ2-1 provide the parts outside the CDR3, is DSGVTQTPKHLITATGQRVTLRCSPRSGDLSVYWYQQSLDQGLQFLIQYYNGEERAKGNILERFSAQQFPDLHSELNLSSLELGDSALYFCASTRGGGSYNEQFFGPGTRLTVL.

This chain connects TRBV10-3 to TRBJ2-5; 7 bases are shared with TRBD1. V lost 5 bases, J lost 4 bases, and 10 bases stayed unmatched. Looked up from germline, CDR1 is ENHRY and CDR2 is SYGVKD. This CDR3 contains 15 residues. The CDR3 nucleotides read TGTGCCATCAGTCAACTCCGGGACAGCAGAGAGACCCAGTACTTC. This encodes CAISQLRDSRETQYF.

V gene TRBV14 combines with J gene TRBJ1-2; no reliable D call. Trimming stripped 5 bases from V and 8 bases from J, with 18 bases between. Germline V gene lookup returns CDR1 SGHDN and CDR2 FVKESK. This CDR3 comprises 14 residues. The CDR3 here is CASSVDSARRGYTF. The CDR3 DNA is TGTGCCAGCAGCGTCGACTCAGCCCGGCGCGGCTACACCTTC.